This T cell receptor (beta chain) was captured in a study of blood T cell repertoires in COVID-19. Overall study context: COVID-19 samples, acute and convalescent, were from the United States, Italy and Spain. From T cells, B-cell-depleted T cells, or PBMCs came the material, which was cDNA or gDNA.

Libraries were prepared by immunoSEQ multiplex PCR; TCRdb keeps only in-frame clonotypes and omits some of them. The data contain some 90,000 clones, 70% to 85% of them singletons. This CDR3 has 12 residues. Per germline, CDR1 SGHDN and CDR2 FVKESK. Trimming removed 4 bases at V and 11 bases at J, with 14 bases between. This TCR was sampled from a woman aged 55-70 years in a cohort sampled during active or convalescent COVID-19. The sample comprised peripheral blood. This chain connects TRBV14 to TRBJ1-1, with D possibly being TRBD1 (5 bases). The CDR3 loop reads CASSLGPSGAFF. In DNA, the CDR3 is TGTGCCAGCAGCCTCGGGCCGTCAGGGGCTTTCTTT. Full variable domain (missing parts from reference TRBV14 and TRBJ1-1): EAGVTQFPSHSVIEKGQTVTLRCDPISGHDNLYWYRRVMGKEIKFLLHFVKESKQDESGMPNNRFLAERTGGTYSTLKVQPAELEDSGVYFCASSLGPSGAFFGQGTRLTVV.